These 25 T cell receptor beta chains came from one sample sequenced in a study of neurological immune-mediated disorders. TCRdb re-analysed the 5' RACE reads in MiXCR, keeping a single row per CDR3 protein. The repertoire holds about 90,000 distinct CDR3 sequences, with around 14% as singletons. Regarding time point: longitudinal time-point 2. What was sequenced was PBMCs. These receptors were collected from a female donor with HTLV-1-associated myelopathy (HAM/TSP).

This clonotype came up many times. The chain uses TRBV7-9 and TRBJ2-3; TRBD2 agrees at 8 bases. Germline values: CDR1 SEHNR, CDR2 FQNEAQ (reference sequence). Unmatched junction bases numbered 1, after V lost 4 bases and J lost 1 base. The CDR3 has 14 amino acids. This CDR3 is CASSSGLGTDTQYF. As DNA, the CDR3 is TGTGCCAGCAGCTCGGGACTAGGCACAGATACGCAGTATTTT.

The sample holds many counts of this clonotype. This CDR3 is missing its conserved last phenylalanine or tryptophan, likely due to a read error. The limits of the CDR3 on the DNA are not certain, so only TCRdb's listed CDR3 is given. V gene TRBV12-3 or TRBV12-4 combines with J gene TRBJ1-2; the table gives TRBD1 as D, unverified against the DNA. Inclusive of both ends, the CDR3 amounts to 14 amino acids. The CDR3: CASSFGVDSGTITL.

This clonotype was counted at least ten times. This rearrangement joins TRBV9 to TRBJ2-7; D may be TRBD1 (7 bases). The CDR3 is made up of 15 amino acids. V lost 2 bases and J 7 bases, leaving 19 bases between the germline ends. Germline assignment: CDR1 SGDLS and CDR2 YYNGEE. CDR3 protein: CASSVGGQSGLEQYF. The CDR3 nucleotides read TGTGCCAGCAGCGTGGGGGGACAGTCTGGTTTGGAGCAGTACTTC.

This clonotype was counted many times. This sequence joins TRBV6-6 and TRBJ1-1; D remains ambiguous. V lost 4 bases to trimming and J lost 0 bases, with 12 bases between them. The germline V gene has CDR1 MNHNY and CDR2 SVGAGI (reference sequence). There are 15 residues in the CDR3. The CDR3 loop is CASSWRADMNTEAFF. In nucleotides, the CDR3 is TGTGCCAGCAGTTGGAGGGCAGACATGAACACTGAAGCTTTCTTT.

This clonotype was counted at least ten times. V gene TRBV6-2 or TRBV6-3 combines with J gene TRBJ2-3; no reliable D call. In germline, CDR1 is MNHEY, CDR2 SVGEGT. V dropped 2 bases and J dropped 2 bases, with 11 bases sitting between them. This CDR3 has 15 residues. CDR3 region: CASSYGLPPTDTQYF. The CDR3 nucleotides read TGTGCCAGCAGTTACGGCCTCCCGCCCACAGATACGCAGTATTTT.

The table lists this clonotype with a count of one. This may stem from a read error, because a much larger clone lies one nucleotide away. CDR3 nucleotide sequence: TGTGCCAGCAGTTACGGGGGGGAGGATGGCTACACCTTC. It specifies CASSYGGEDGYTF. The chain links TRBV6-5 to TRBJ1-2, with D perhaps matching TRBD1 (5 bases). Germline V lookup: CDR1 MNHEY, CDR2 SVGAGI. V was clipped by 2 bases and J by 6 bases, with 10 bases between them. The CDR3 runs 13 residues.

This clonotype has a count of ten or more. The chain recombines TRBV11-2 with TRBJ2-7; TRBD1 matches 11 bases. The CDR3 extends over 17 amino acids. Germline V gene lookup returns CDR1 SGHAT and CDR2 FQNNGV. V shed 1 base, J shed 3 bases, and the junction held 8 bases outside the gene matches. CDR3 nucleotides: TGTGCCAGCAGCTTAGGCCCCGGACAGGGGGCGCGCTACGAGCAGTACTTC. Amino acids: CASSLGPGQGARYEQYF.

Ten or more counts support this clonotype. This chain connects TRBV12-3 or TRBV12-4 to TRBJ1-2; D not certain. V dropped 7 bases and J dropped 2 bases, with 14 bases sitting between them. This CDR3 has 14 amino acids. Here the CDR3 reads CASTWGRSNYGYTF. The CDR3 DNA follows: TGTGCCAGCACTTGGGGTCGGAGCAACTATGGCTACACCTTC.

This clonotype has at least ten counts. This chain joins TRBV9 and TRBJ2-4; D might be TRBD2 (5 bases). CDR1 is SGDLS, CDR2 YYNGEE, per germline. The CDR3 spans 15 residues. Trimming pared 3 bases from V and 5 bases from J, leaving 15 bases between. The CDR3 sequence is CASSARASRENIQYF. In nucleotides, the CDR3 is TGTGCCAGCAGCGCCCGGGCCTCGAGGGAAAACATTCAGTACTTC.

In this sample, this clonotype turned up many times. The rearrangement joins TRBV3-1 to TRBJ2-7, with no clear D. The V and J ends lost 5 bases and 2 bases respectively, with 7 bases between them. From germline, CDR1 is LGHDT and CDR2 YNNKEL (reference sequence). This CDR3 has 12 residues. CDR3 sequence reads: CASSGVAYEQYF. CDR3 coding DNA: TGTGCCAGCAGCGGAGTAGCCTACGAGCAGTACTTC.

This clonotype was observed many times. This chain uses TRBV5-1 with TRBJ2-5; a possible D gene is TRBD1 (6 bases). The CDR3 runs 14 residues. The V end was cut by 4 bases, the J end by 0 bases, with 10 bases between. Germline V gives CDR1 SGHRS, CDR2 YFSETQ. CDR3 residues: CASSPGAYQETQYF. The DNA for the CDR3 is TGCGCCAGCAGCCCAGGGGCGTACCAAGAGACCCAGTACTTC.

The rearrangement uses TRBV28 and TRBJ2-2; D gene ambiguous. The CDR3 consists of 13 residues. V lost 3 bases and J lost 6, with 8 bases in between. Germline CDR1 is MDHEN and CDR2 is SYDVKM. CDR3 sequence reads: CASSLLAPGELFF. In DNA form, the CDR3 reads TGTGCCAGCAGTTTGTTGGCCCCCGGGGAGCTGTTTTTT.

This clonotype was seen many times. The chain links TRBV11-2 to TRBJ2-7, with TRBD2 as a possible D gene (6 bases). The CDR3 is made up of 14 amino acids. Germline CDR1 reads SGHAT; CDR2 reads FQNNGV. V was trimmed by 3 bases and J by 0 bases, leaving 9 bases between them. The CDR3, as DNA: TGTGCCAGCAGCTTCGGGCGGGGCTCCTACGAGCAGTACTTC. Its protein product is CASSFGRGSYEQYF.

Many counts were recorded for this clonotype. The chain couples TRBV20-1 to TRBJ2-7; perhaps TRBD1 as D (5 bases). The CDR3 is made up of 12 amino acids. Germline loops: CDR1 DFQATT, CDR2 SNEGSKA (reference sequence). V was trimmed by 3 bases and J by 3 bases, leaving 9 bases between them. CDR3 in amino acids: CSARERGYEQYF. For the CDR3, the DNA is TGCAGTGCTAGGGAAAGGGGCTACGAGCAGTACTTC.

This clonotype was recorded many times. The rearrangement uses TRBV7-2 and TRBJ2-1; D is tentatively TRBD1 or TRBD2 (6 bases each). V lost 5 bases and J 4 bases, leaving 18 bases between the germline ends. In germline, CDR1 is SGHTA, CDR2 FQGNSA. The CDR3 extends over 16 amino acids. Here the CDR3 DNA reads TGTGCCAGCAGCACCGGAGGAGGGACACTATACAATGAGCAGTTCTTC. Protein product: CASSTGGGTLYNEQFF.

In its sample, this clonotype was seen many times. This chain connects TRBV5-1 to TRBJ2-5, with TRBD1 matching 8 bases. V lost 6 bases and J lost 3; bases outside the gene matches: 10. This CDR3 is 15 amino acids long. The germline CDR1 and CDR2 sequences are SGHRS and YFSETQ. The CDR3, as DNA: TGCGCCAGCAAGAGAGACAGGGGCGGCGAAGAGACCCAGTACTTC. Its protein is CASKRDRGGEETQYF.

This clonotype was counted ten times or more. This chain joins TRBV7-2 and TRBJ2-7; 9 bases line up with TRBD1. This CDR3 spans 13 amino acids. Trimming removed 6 bases from V and 2 bases from J; junction bases left unmatched: 2. Germline V gene lookup returns CDR1 SGHTA and CDR2 FQGNSA. The CDR3 here is CASSRQGAYEQYF. CDR3 nucleotides: TGTGCCAGCAGTCGACAGGGGGCCTACGAGCAGTACTTC. The whole variable domain, remainder taken from reference TRBV7-2 and TRBJ2-7, is GAGVSQSPSNKVTEKGKDVELRCDPISGHTALYWYRQSLGQGLEFLIYFQGNSAPDKSGLPSDRFSAERTGGSVSTLTIQRTQQEDSAVYLCASSRQGAYEQYFGPGTRLTVT.

The table lists this clonotype with many counts. The chain couples TRBV12-3 or TRBV12-4 to TRBJ2-5, with D unclear. The V end lost 2 bases, the J end lost 5 bases, and 21 bases lay between the germline ends. This CDR3 is built from 17 residues. The chain's CDR3 is CASSLRYLTLSRETQYF. The CDR3 region has the DNA TGTGCCAGCAGTTTACGCTACTTAACCCTCAGTCGGGAGACCCAGTACTTC.

The V call is TRBV20-1, the J call TRBJ2-3, with TRBD2 matching 9 bases. CDR1 and CDR2 from the germline V gene are DFQATT and SNEGSKA (reference sequence). The CDR3 loop spans 16 amino acids. V lost 3 bases, J lost 0 bases, and 7 bases stayed unmatched. CDR3 protein: CSASGSGGDSTDTQYF. In DNA form, the CDR3 reads TGCAGTGCTAGTGGTAGCGGGGGTGATAGCACAGATACGCAGTATTTT.

This clonotype was counted many times. The V and J genes are TRBV5-1 and TRBJ2-3, with 13 bases matching TRBD2. The CDR3 is made up of 18 amino acids. The germline gives CDR1 SGHRS, CDR2 YFSETQ. V was pared by 5 bases and J by 0 bases, with 9 bases of the junction left unmatched. CDR3 in amino acids: CASSSRLAGGSSTDTQYF. CDR3 sequence (DNA): TGCGCCAGCAGTTCTCGACTAGCGGGGGGATCTAGCACAGATACGCAGTATTTT.

V gene TRBV5-1 combines with J gene TRBJ2-1; D is undetermined. Germline V CDR1 and CDR2: SGHRS, YFSETQ. There are 15 residues in the CDR3. Trimming took 1 base from V and 2 from J, leaving 10 bases between them. The CDR3 region is CASSLSSATYNEQFF. The CDR3 nucleotides are TGCGCCAGCAGCTTGTCATCCGCGACCTACAATGAGCAGTTCTTC.

This clonotype was observed at least ten times. The chain combines TRBV5-1 with TRBJ2-7; TRBD1 aligns across 7 bases. CDR3 length: 14 amino acids. CDR1 and CDR2 from the germline V gene are SGHRS and YFSETQ. V shed 3 bases and J 4 bases; nucleotides not matched to a gene: 7. CDR3 sequence: CASSYSGTAYEQYF. For the CDR3, the DNA is TGCGCCAGCAGCTACTCCGGGACAGCATACGAGCAGTACTTC.

This clonotype has ten or more counts. This chain uses TRBV28 with TRBJ2-3; TRBD2 aligns across 9 bases. The germline gives CDR1 MDHEN, CDR2 SYDVKM. Trimming removed 7 bases from V and 7 bases from J; junction bases left unmatched: 9. This CDR3 is 14 amino acids long. CDR3 residues: CASILGTSWHTQYF. Here the CDR3 DNA reads TGTGCCAGCATTCTTGGGACTAGCTGGCATACGCAGTATTTT.

This clonotype has a handful of counts. This chain links TRBV5-1 with TRBJ1-3; possible D gene TRBD1, 5 bases. The length of the CDR3 is 16 residues. The germline CDR1 and CDR2 sequences are SGHRS and YFSETQ. Trimming left V 5 bases short and J 1 base short, with 16 bases between. The CDR3 bases are TGCGCCAGCAGAAGGGACGGAGGAGAATCTGGAAACACCATATATTTT. The encoded protein is CASRRDGGESGNTIYF.

This clonotype was seen repeatedly, ten times or more. This chain uses TRBV27 with TRBJ2-1, with TRBD2 matching over 11 bases. Looked up from germline, CDR1 is MNHEY and CDR2 is SMNVEV (reference sequence). The CDR3 is 18 residues long. V was clipped by 5 bases and J by 2 bases; unmatched bases: 11. The CDR3 loop reads CASSPSPGLAAAYNEQFF. For the CDR3, the DNA is TGTGCCAGCAGTCCCAGCCCGGGACTAGCGGCGGCCTACAATGAGCAGTTCTTC.